These 8 T cell receptor beta chains share one sample of origin, sequenced in a study of circulating CD8 cells and anti-PD-1 response in melanoma. Four subsets defined by PD-1 and/or TIGIT were sorted from live CD3+CD8+TCRalphabeta+ cells. Each library started from approximately 15 ng of total RNA using the QIAseq Immune Repertoire TCR panel. TCRdb reanalysed the reads using MiXCR and keeps one entry per CDR3 protein. The sample has fewer than 500 distinct CDR3 sequences, more than 4.5% seen once; the top ten hold around 45%. Source: CD8+ T cells from PBMCs, taken at baseline or after one month of anti-PD-1 therapy (not recorded which). Source of these receptors: a human donor with melanoma.

In this sample, this clonotype is medium-sized. The chain joins TRBV7-2 to TRBJ2-7; 7 bases line up with TRBD2. J lost 2 bases, V lost 1 base, and 8 bases had no gene match. Germline V gene data show CDR1 as SGHTA and CDR2 as FQGNSA. CDR3 length: 16 residues. The CDR3 nucleotides are TGTGCCAGCAGCTTAGACCCGGCTAGCGGCCCCTACGAGCAGTACTTC. It translates to CASSLDPASGPYEQYF.

Within the sample, this clonotype is large. The V and J genes are TRBV10-1 and TRBJ2-1, with 10 bases fitting TRBD1. Germline CDR1 and CDR2: WNHNN and SYGVQD (reference sequence). Unmatched junction bases numbered 8, after V lost 3 bases and J lost 9 bases. The CDR3 runs to 15 residues. Here the CDR3 DNA reads TGCGCCAGCAGTGACCCCCAGACAGGGGGCGTTGAGCAGTTCTTC. This translates into CASSDPQTGGVEQFF.

Judged by abundance, this clonotype is large (0.1 to 1%). V usage is TRBV19 and J usage is TRBJ2-7; no definite D call. CDR3 length: 12 amino acids. Germline CDR1 reads LNHDA; CDR2 reads SQIVND (reference sequence). Trimming pared 3 bases from V and 5 bases from J, leaving 8 bases between. CDR3 bases: TGTGCCAGTAGTATCGGGTGGGACGAGCAGTACTTC. Protein sequence: CASSIGWDEQYF. The full variable domain, rest sourced from reference TRBV19 and TRBJ2-7, is DGGITQSPKYLFRKEGQNVTLSCEQNLNHDAMYWYRQDPGQGLRLIYYSQIVNDFQKGDIAEGYSVSREKKESFPLTVTSAQKNPTAFYLCASSIGWDEQYFGPGTRLTVT.

This clonotype is classed as medium-sized. The V and J genes are TRBV19 and TRBJ1-5; D uncertain. Trimming took 1 base from V and 5 from J, leaving 6 bases between them. The CDR3 loop spans 13 amino acids. Germline V gene data show CDR1 as LNHDA and CDR2 as SQIVND (reference sequence). The CDR3 nucleotides read TGTGCCAGTAGTATAGCGGGCTATCAGCCCCAGCATTTT. It translates to CASSIAGYQPQHF.

By sample share, this clonotype is medium-sized (0.01 to 0.1%). The rearrangement links TRBV20-1 to TRBJ2-3, with unresolved D. CDR1 is DFQATT, CDR2 SNEGSKA, per germline (reference sequence). The CDR3 contains 18 residues. The V gene lost 3 bases and the J gene lost 4 bases, with 26 bases spanning the gap. In DNA form, the CDR3 reads TGCAGTGCTAGGGGCGAAGCCCGACTTCCCACAACGGCAGATACGCAGTATTTT. This gives the protein CSARGEARLPTTADTQYF.

This clonotype is labeled medium-sized. The rearrangement uses TRBV2 and TRBJ1-3, with D possibly matching TRBD1 (5 bases). This CDR3 is 16 amino acids long. V lost 5 bases and J lost 8, with 22 bases in between. Germline loops: CDR1 SNHLY, CDR2 FYNNEI. The CDR3 loop reads CASSRQTGRAADTIYF. CDR3 nucleotides: TGTGCCAGCAGTCGACAAACGGGACGGGCGGCAGACACCATATATTTT.

This clonotype rates as medium-sized. The chain uses TRBV20-1 and TRBJ1-2; 8 bases agree with TRBD1. CDR3 length: 14 amino acids. J gave up 4 bases and V 6 bases, and 10 bases lay outside the gene matches. Germline V gene sequence: CDR1 DFQATT, CDR2 SNEGSKA (reference sequence). CDR3 residues: CSAQGAFSGYGYTF. The CDR3 DNA reads as TGCAGTGCGCAGGGGGCGTTTAGCGGCTATGGCTACACCTTC.

The chain combines TRBV20-1 with TRBJ1-1; possible D gene TRBD1, 5 bases. Germline CDR1 is DFQATT and CDR2 is SNEGSKA (reference sequence). Trimming removed 3 bases at V and 1 base at J, with 18 bases between. The CDR3 contains 16 residues. The CDR3 sequence: CSASRPGPWANTEAFF. The DNA for the CDR3 is TGCAGTGCTAGTCGGCCAGGGCCATGGGCGAACACTGAAGCTTTCTTT.